This TCR beta chain was found in a study of control samples from healthy donors and cancer patients. Profiled with immunoSEQ multiplex PCR; TCRdb holds only in-frame clones, not every one. Counted here are about 49,000 clones, 80% to 90% occurring once; the ten biggest clones make up approximately 2.8%. In germline, CDR1 is SGHKS, CDR2 YYEKEE (reference sequence). This CDR3 has 15 amino acids. After removal of 0 bases from V and 6 bases from J, the junction contained 3 bases not matched to a gene. This clonotype was obtained from a woman between 50 and 59 years old with lung cancer. The chain joins TRBV5-5 to TRBJ2-2, with TRBD1 matching over 9 bases. The sample taken for sequencing was PBMCs. CDR3 DNA: TGTGCCAGCAGCTTGGAACAGGGGGCCGCCGGGGAGCTGTTTTTT. Translated: CASSLEQGAAGELFF.